A selection of T cell receptor beta chains follows, all from one sample in a study of graft-versus-host responses after intestinal transplantation. Assay: immunoSEQ multiplex PCR; the TCRdb copy retains only in-frame clones and omits some. Of about 71,000 clones listed, around 91% are singletons. Antigens for these TCRs are unknown. The specimen was unstimulated CD8+ T cells sorted from spleen or lymph node cells, collected before intestinal transplant. These TCRs come from a human donor who received an intestinal transplant. Each CDR3 is given with its conserved first and last residue. Fields, in order: D gene, J gene, V gene, CDR3 DNA, CDR3 protein. A D gene is named only where the DNA matches it firmly.

>TRBD2|TRBJ2-1|TRBV7-3
TGTGCCAGCAGCCTCACAGGACTAGCGGGGGGACGCAATGAGCAGTTCTTC
CASSLTGLAGGRNEQFF
>.|TRBJ2-3|TRBV7-9
TGTGCCAGCAGGTTGGAAGCGGATACGCAGTATTTT
CASRLEADTQYF
>TRBD2|TRBJ2-3|TRBV25-1
TGTGCCAGCCTCTACCCAGCGGGGGGCACAGATACGCAGTATTTT
CASLYPAGGTDTQYF
>.|TRBJ2-3|TRBV10-3
TGTGCCATCAGTGATTCGGGGTCAGATACGCAGTATTTT
CAISDSGSDTQYF
>.|TRBJ1-6|TRBV2
TGTGCCAGCCGCCTCGGGGTTGGGCTTAGTAATTCACCCCTCCACTTT
CASRLGVGLSNSPLHF
>.|TRBJ1-1|TRBV6-5
TGTGCCAGCAGTACTGACAGGCGACGGGGAGCTTTCTTT
CASSTDRRRGAFF
>.|TRBJ2-5|TRBV5-6
TGTGCCAGCAGCTTGGTTGGGGGGGAGACCCAGTACTTC
CASSLVGGETQYF
>TRBD2|TRBJ2-1|TRBV29-1
TGCAGCGGGGTAGCGGGTGCCAAGTCGGATGAGCAGTTCTTC
CSGVAGAKSDEQFF
>TRBD2|TRBJ2-1|TRBV27
TGTGCCAGCCGGGACTACAACAATGAGCAGTTCTTC
CASRDYNNEQFF
>TRBD2|TRBJ2-7|TRBV4-1
TGCGCCAGCAGCCAAGCTTACAGCGGGGGGTCCTACGAGCAGTACTTC
CASSQAYSGGSYEQYF
>TRBD2|TRBJ2-5|TRBV6-1
TGTGCCAGCAGTGAAGTTCTGGGGGGGGAGACCCAGTACTTC
CASSEVLGGETQYF